This T cell receptor beta chain is from a study of cytomegalovirus exposure and HLA in healthy donors. Broader study findings: The authors reported that TCR beta sequences could predict HLA-A and HLA-B alleles. These predictions were accurate for most subjects in the first cohort. Later examination showed HLA-associated TCR beta chains had greater clonal expansion than equally common others. In a later analysis, the majority of CMV-associated beta chains seemingly showed HLA restriction. Most TCR sequences showed up rarely, but some public TCRs showed up in many donors.

Between the trimmed V and J ends, which lost 6 bases and 7 bases, there was a span of 10 bases. Germline loops: CDR1 SQVTM, CDR2 ANQGSEA. The CDR3 covers 10 residues. This clone was observed a single time. Its antigen is not identified. The PCR was carried out with 60 Vbeta primers and 13 Jbeta primers. Repertoires were generated with immunoSEQ multiplex PCR, while TCRdb's copy carries only in-frame clones and drops some. This table holds roughly 93,000 clones, more than 60% found once. The sample taken for sequencing was PBMCs. The chain recombines TRBV29-1 with TRBJ2-7; weak D call: TRBD1 (6 bases). The receptor was derived from a human donor in good health. This chain's CDR3 is CSVRTAEQYF. The CDR3 nucleotides are TGCAGCGTCCGGACAGCTGAGCAGTACTTC.